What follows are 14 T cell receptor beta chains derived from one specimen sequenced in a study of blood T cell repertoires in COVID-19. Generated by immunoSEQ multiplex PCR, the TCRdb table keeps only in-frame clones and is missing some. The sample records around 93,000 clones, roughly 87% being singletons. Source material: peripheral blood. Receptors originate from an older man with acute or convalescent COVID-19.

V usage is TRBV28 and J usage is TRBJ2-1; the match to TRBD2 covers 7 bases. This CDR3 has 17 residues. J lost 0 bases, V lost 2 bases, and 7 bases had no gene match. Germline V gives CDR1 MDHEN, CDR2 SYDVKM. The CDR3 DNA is TGTGCCAGCAGTTTAGCGGGAGTTGGGAGCTCCTACAATGAGCAGTTCTTC. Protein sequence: CASSLAGVGSSYNEQFF.

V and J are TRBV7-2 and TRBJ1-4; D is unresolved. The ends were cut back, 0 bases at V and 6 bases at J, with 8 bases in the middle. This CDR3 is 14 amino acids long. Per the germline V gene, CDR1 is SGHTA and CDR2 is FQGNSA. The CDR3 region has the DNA TGTGCCAGCAGCTTAGCGAGGCCCGATGAAAAACTGTTTTTT. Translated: CASSLARPDEKLFF. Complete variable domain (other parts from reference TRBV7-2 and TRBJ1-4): GAGVSQSPSNKVTEKGKDVELRCDPISGHTALYWYRQSLGQGLEFLIYFQGNSAPDKSGLPSDRFSAERTGGSVSTLTIQRTQQEDSAVYLCASSLARPDEKLFFGSGTQLSVL.

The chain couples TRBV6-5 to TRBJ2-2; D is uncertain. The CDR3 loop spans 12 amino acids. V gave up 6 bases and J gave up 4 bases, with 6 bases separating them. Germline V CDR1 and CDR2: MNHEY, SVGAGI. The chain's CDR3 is CASRPSTGELFF. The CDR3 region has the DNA TGTGCCAGCAGACCGAGCACCGGGGAGCTGTTTTTT.

CDR3 loop: CASARTDNQPQHF. CDR3 in DNA: TGTGCCAGTGCCCGGACAGACAATCAGCCCCAGCATTTT. V is TRBV7-9 and J is TRBJ1-5; D is possibly TRBD1 (6 bases). This CDR3 is 13 amino acids long. V shed 9 bases and J shed 3 bases, with 12 bases lying between them. The germline V gene encodes CDR1 SEHNR and CDR2 FQNEAQ (reference sequence).

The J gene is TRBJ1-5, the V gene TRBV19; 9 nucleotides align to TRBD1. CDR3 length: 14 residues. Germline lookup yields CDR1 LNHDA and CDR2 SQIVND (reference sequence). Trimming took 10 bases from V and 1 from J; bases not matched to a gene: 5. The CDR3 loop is CATRTGVSNQPQHF. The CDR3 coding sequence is TGTGCCACCCGGACAGGGGTCAGCAATCAGCCCCAGCATTTT.

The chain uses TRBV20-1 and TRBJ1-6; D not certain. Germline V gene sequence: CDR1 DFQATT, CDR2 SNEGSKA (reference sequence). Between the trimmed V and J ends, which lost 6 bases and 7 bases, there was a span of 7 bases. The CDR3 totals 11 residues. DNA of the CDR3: TGCAGTGCCCGTGAGAATTCACCCCTCCACTTT. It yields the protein CSARENSPLHF.

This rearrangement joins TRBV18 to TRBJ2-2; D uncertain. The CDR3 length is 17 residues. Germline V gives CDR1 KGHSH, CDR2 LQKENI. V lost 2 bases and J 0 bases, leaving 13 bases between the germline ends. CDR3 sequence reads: CASSPEASHPNTGELFF. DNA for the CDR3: TGTGCCAGCTCACCAGAGGCCTCCCACCCGAACACCGGGGAGCTGTTTTTT.

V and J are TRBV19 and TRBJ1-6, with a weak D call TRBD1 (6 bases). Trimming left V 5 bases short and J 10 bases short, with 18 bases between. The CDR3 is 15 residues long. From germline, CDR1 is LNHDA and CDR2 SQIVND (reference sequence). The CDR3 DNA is TGTGCCAGTAGTCTATGGGGGACATCGGGCTCACCCCTCCACTTT. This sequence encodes CASSLWGTSGSPLHF.

CDR3 DNA: TGTGCCAGCAGCTTATCCTCTAGCGGGGGCAATGAGCAGTTCTTC. Amino acids: CASSLSSSGGNEQFF. The V and J genes are TRBV7-2 and TRBJ2-1, with TRBD2 matching 10 bases. J lost 6 bases, V lost 2 bases, and 4 bases had no gene match. In germline, CDR1 is SGHTA, CDR2 FQGNSA. The CDR3 sequence is 15 residues long.

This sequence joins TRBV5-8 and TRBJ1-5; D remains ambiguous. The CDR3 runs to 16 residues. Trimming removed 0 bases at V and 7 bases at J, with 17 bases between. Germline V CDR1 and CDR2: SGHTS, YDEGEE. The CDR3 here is CASSLALGLSGQPQHF. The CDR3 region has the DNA TGTGCCAGCAGCTTGGCCTTGGGCTTATCGGGGCAGCCCCAGCATTTT.

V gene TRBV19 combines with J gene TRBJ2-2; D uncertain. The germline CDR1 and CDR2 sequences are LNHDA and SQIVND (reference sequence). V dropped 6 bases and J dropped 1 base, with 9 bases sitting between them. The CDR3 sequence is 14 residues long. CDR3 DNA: TGTGCCAGTAGGTATCAGGTGAACACCGGGGAGCTGTTTTTT. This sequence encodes CASRYQVNTGELFF.

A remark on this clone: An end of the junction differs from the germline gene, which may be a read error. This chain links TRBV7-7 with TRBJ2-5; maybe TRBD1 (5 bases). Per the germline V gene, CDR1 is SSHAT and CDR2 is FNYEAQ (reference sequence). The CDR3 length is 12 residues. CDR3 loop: CASSLEGATQYF. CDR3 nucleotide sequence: TGTGCTAGCAGCTTAGAAGGGGCGACCCAGTACTTC.

The CDR3 DNA reads as TGTGCCAGCAGCTTAGATTCTGCGGCGGGACCCTACAATGAGCAGTTCTTC. As protein: CASSLDSAAGPYNEQFF. The genes are TRBV7-2 and TRBJ2-1, with D tentatively TRBD2 (6 bases). CDR3 length equals 17 residues. Germline V CDR1 and CDR2: SGHTA, FQGNSA. Trimming shortened V by 1 base and J by 2 bases, and 15 bases separated the two germline ends.

Here the CDR3 reads CASSKDGVHNEQFF. CDR3 nucleotides: TGTGCCAGCAGCAAAGACGGAGTCCACAATGAGCAGTTCTTC. V usage is TRBV6-2 or TRBV6-3 and J usage is TRBJ2-1; D uncertain. CDR1 and CDR2 from the germline V gene are MNHEY and SVGEGT. The V end was cut by 6 bases, the J end by 5 bases, with 14 bases between. The CDR3 contains 14 residues.